The clone carrying this T cell receptor (beta chain) has only a few counts. For the second PCR, which ran for roughly 7 to 11 cycles, a sample-barcoded 5' primer and a J-beta primer mix were used. Each cDNA molecule was tagged by a template-switch adaptor that had 12 random nucleotides. Each CDR3 protein gets one entry after TCRdb re-called the 5' RACE reads with MiXCR. There are about 2 million distinct CDR3 sequences in the sample; roughly 52% occur only once, and around 2.1% lies in the top ten. The data derive from a study of blood T cells in healthy people across ages. The V gene end was trimmed by 0 bases and the J gene end by 6 bases; junction bases not matched to a gene: 6. Looked up from germline, CDR1 is DFQATT and CDR2 is SNEGSKA (reference sequence). The CDR3 is 15 residues long.

The sample comprised blood. V and J are TRBV20-1 and TRBJ1-5; 9 bases are shared with TRBD1. The TCR was taken from a middle-aged woman in good health. CDR3: CSAREGQGLRQPQHF. CDR3 DNA: TGCAGTGCTAGAGAAGGACAGGGGCTCCGTCAGCCCCAGCATTTT.